This TCR beta chain was sequenced for a study of T cell responses to AZD1222 COVID-19 vaccine. General study results and limits: Close to half of all spike-specific TCRs reportedly target regions of the variants that are unmutated. Distributed over spike, vaccine-associated CD4 TCRs predominated at 160-218 and 743-854. Among AZD1222 vaccinees, only 5 or 6 were seropositive at baseline.

Combined were second doses at about 4 or about 12 weeks. Data came from immunoSEQ multiplex PCR; TCRdb stores just in-frame clones and leaves some out. Counted here are 160,000 or so clones, over 75% occurring once; the ten biggest clones make up about 4.3%. Worth noting for this clone: Its specificity is not known.

This CDR3 is 15 amino acids long. V lost 0 bases and J lost 10, with 14 bases in between. Germline V gene data show CDR1 as SGHRS and CDR2 as YFSETQ. Sequenced here: peripheral blood, sampled 28 days after the second AZD1222 dose. The chain carries TRBV5-1 and TRBJ1-6; D perhaps matches TRBD1 (5 bases). This TCR was recovered from an adult who received the AZD1222 COVID-19 vaccine. The CDR3 coding sequence is TGCGCCAGCAGCTTGGCAGTCGCGGGGGTCTCACCCCTCCACTTT. This encodes CASSLAVAGVSPLHF.